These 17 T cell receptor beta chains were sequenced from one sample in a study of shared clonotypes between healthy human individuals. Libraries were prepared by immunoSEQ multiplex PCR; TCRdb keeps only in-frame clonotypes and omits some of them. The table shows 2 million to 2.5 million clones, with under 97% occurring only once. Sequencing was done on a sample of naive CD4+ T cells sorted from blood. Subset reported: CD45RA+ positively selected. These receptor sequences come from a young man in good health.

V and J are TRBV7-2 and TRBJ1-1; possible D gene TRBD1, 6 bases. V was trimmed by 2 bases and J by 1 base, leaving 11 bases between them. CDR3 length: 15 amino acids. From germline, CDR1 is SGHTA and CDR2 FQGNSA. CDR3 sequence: CASSLLGGANTEAFF. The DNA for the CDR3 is TGTGCCAGCAGCTTACTCGGGGGGGCGAACACTGAAGCTTTCTTT.

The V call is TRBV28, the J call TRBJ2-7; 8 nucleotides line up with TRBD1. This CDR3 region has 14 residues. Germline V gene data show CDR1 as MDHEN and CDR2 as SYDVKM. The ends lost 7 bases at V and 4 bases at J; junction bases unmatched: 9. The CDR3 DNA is TGTGCCAGCATCACCGGACAGGGTGGGTACGAGCAGTACTTC. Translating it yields CASITGQGGYEQYF.

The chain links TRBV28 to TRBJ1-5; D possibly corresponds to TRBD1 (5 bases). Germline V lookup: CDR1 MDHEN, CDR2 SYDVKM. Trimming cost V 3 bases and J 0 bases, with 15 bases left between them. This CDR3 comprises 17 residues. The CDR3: CASSFLDRLNSNQPQHF. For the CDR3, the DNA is TGTGCCAGCAGTTTCCTCGACAGACTCAATAGCAATCAGCCCCAGCATTTT. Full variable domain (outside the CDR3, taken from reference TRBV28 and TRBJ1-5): DVKVTQSSRYLVKRTGEKVFLECVQDMDHENMFWYRQDPGLGLRLIYFSYDVKMKEKGDIPEGYSVSREKKERFSLILESASTNQTSMYLCASSFLDRLNSNQPQHFGDGTRLSIL.

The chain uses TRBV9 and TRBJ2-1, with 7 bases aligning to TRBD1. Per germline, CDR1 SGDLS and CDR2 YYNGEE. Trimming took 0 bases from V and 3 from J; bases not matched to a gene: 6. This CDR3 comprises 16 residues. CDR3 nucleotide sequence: TGTGCCAGCAGCGTAGCCTCGTCAGGGGGCTACAATGAGCAGTTCTTC. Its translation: CASSVASSGGYNEQFF.

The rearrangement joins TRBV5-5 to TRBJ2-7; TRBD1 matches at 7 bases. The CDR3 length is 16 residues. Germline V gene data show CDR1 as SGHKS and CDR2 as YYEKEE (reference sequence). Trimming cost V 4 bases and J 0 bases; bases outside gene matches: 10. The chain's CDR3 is CASSPADRLASYEQYF. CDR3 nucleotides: TGTGCCAGCAGCCCCGCGGACAGGTTGGCCTCCTACGAGCAGTACTTC. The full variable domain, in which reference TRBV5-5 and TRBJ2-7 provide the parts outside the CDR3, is DAGVTQSPTHLIKTRGQQVTLRCSPISGHKSVSWYQQVLGQGPQFIFQYYEKEERGRGNFPDRFSARQFPNYSSELNVNALLLGDSALYLCASSPADRLASYEQYFGPGTRLTVT.

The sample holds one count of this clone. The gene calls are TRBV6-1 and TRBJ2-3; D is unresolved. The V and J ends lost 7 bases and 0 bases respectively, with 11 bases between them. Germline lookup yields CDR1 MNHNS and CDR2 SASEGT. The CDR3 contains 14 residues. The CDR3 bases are TGTGCCAGCACCCCCGGGCCTAGCACAGATACGCAGTATTTT. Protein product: CASTPGPSTDTQYF.

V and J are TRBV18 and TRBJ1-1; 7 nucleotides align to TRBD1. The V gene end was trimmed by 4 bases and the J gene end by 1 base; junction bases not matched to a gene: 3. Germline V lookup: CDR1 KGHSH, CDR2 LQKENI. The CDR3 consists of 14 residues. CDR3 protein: CASSLQGENTEAFF. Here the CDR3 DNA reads TGTGCCAGCTCACTTCAGGGGGAGAACACTGAAGCTTTCTTT.

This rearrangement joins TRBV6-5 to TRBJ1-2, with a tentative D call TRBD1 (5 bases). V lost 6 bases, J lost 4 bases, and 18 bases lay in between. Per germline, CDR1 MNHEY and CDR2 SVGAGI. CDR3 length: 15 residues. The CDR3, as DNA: TGTGCCAGCAGCGGTCTACGGGGCCTTTCCTATGGCTACACCTTC. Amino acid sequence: CASSGLRGLSYGYTF.

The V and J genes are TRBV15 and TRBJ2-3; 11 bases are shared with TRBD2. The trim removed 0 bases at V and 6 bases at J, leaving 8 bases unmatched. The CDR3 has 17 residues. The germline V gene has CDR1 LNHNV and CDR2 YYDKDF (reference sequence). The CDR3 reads CATSRDTRLAGPDTQYF. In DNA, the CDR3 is TGTGCCACCAGCAGAGACACAAGACTAGCGGGGCCCGATACGCAGTATTTT.

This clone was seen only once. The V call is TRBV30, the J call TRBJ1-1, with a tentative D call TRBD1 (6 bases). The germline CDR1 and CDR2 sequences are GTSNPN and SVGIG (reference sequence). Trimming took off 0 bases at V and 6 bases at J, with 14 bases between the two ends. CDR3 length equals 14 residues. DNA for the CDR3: TGTGCCTGGAGTGTACCCCAGGGGAGGGCTGAAGCTTTCTTT. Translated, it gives CAWSVPQGRAEAFF.

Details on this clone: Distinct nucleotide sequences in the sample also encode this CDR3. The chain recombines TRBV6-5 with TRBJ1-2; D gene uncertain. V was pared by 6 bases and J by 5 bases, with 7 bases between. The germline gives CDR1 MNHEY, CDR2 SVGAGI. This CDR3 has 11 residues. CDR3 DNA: TGTGCCAGCAGCCAAGGATATGGCTACACCTTC. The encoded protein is CASSQGYGYTF.

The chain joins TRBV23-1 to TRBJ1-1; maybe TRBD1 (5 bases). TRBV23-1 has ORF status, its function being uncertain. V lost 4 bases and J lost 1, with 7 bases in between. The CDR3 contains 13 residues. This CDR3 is CASSLRENTEAFF. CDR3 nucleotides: TGCGCCAGCAGTCTCAGGGAGAACACTGAAGCTTTCTTT.

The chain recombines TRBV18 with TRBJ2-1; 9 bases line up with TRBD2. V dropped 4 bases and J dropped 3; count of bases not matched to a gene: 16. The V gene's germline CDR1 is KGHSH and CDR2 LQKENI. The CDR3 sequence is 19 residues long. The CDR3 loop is CASSLTWGQRGENYNEQFF. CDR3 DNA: TGTGCCAGCTCACTAACCTGGGGCCAGCGGGGGGAGAACTACAATGAGCAGTTCTTC.

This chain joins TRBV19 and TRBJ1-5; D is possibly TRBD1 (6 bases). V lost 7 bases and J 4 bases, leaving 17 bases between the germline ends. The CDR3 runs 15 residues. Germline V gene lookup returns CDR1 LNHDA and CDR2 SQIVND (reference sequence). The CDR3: CASMRDTVSNQPQHF. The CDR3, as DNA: TGTGCCAGTATGCGGGACACAGTTTCAAATCAGCCCCAGCATTTT. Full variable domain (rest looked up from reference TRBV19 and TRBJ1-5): DGGITQSPKYLFRKEGQNVTLSCEQNLNHDAMYWYRQDPGQGLRLIYYSQIVNDFQKGDIAEGYSVSREKKESFPLTVTSAQKNPTAFYLCASMRDTVSNQPQHFGDGTRLSIL.

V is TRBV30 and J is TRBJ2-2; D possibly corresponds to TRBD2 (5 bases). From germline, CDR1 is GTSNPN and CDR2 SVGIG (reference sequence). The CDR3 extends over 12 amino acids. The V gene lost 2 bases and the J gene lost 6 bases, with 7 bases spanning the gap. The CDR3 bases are TGTGCCTGGAGTATCGGGGCCGGGGAGCTGTTTTTT. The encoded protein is CAWSIGAGELFF.

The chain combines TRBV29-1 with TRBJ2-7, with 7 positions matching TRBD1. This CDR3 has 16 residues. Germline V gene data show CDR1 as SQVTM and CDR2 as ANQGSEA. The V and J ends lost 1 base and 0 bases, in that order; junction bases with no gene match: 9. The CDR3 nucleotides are TGCAGCGTTGAAGCCAGGGGGTGGGGGAGCTCCTACGAGCAGTACTTC. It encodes CSVEARGWGSSYEQYF.

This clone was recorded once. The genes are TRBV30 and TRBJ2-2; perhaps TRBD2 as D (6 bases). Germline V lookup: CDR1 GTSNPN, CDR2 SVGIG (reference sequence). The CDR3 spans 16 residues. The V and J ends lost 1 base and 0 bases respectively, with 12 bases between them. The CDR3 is CAWSASRTTNTGELFF. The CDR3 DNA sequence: TGTGCCTGGAGTGCATCCAGGACTACGAACACCGGGGAGCTGTTTTTT.